Listed below are T cell receptor beta chains from one sample, sequenced in a study of blood T cells in healthy people across ages. Each CDR3 protein is one row after TCRdb ran MiXCR on the 5' RACE reads. The data show approximately 810,000 distinct CDR3 sequences, around 36% seen once. The sequenced sample consisted of blood. The receptors derive from a man aged 18 to 29 in good health. Each CDR3 is given with its conserved first and last residue. Fields, in order: CDR3 length, V gene, J gene, clone size, D gene, CDR3 protein, CDR3 DNA. A D gene is named only where the DNA matches it firmly. The size field is filled for only some rows; it gives once, few, many or a size class.

13	TRBV29-1	TRBJ2-2	few	.	CSVEGLNTGELFF	TGCAGCGTTGAGGGACTTAACACCGGGGAGCTGTTTTTT
14	TRBV12-3/TRBV12-4	TRBJ1-2	.	.	CASSRRAGLGGHTF	TGTGCCAGCAGTCGCCGGGCAGGGTTAGGTGGCCACACCTTC
15	TRBV9	TRBJ2-3	few	TRBD2	CASKAGGPGKDTQYF	TGTGCCAGCAAGGCGGGGGGGCCTGGTAAAGATACGCAGTATTTT
18	TRBV11-2	TRBJ1-2	.	.	CASSLTASGSTGGHGYTF	TGTGCCAGCAGCTTAACGGCCTCGGGAAGCACGGGGGGACATGGCTACACCTTC
14	TRBV9	TRBJ1-1	.	.	CASSVLTTNAEAFF	TGTGCCAGCAGCGTACTGACCACGAATGCTGAAGCTTTCTTT
14	TRBV13	TRBJ1-3	.	.	CASSLAAFGNTIYF	TGTGCCAGCAGCTTGGCGGCTTTTGGAAACACCATATATTTT
13	TRBV7-2	TRBJ1-2	.	.	CASSRGQKNGYTF	TGTGCCAGCAGTCGAGGACAGAAAAATGGCTACACCTTC
14	TRBV6-4	TRBJ2-1	few	TRBD2	CASSMRPGGNEQFF	TGTGCCAGCAGTATGAGACCCGGGGGGAATGAGCAGTTCTTC
15	TRBV7-9	TRBJ2-1	few	.	CASSFSESSHNEQFF	TGTGCCAGCAGCTTCAGTGAGTCGTCCCACAATGAGCAGTTCTTC
17	TRBV27	TRBJ2-3	few	TRBD1	CASSLEAGTGTTDTQYF	TGTGCCAGCAGTTTAGAGGCCGGGACAGGAACCACAGATACGCAGTATTTT
17	TRBV2	TRBJ2-5	.	TRBD2	CASSEGLAGTLQETQYF	TGTGCCAGCAGTGAAGGGCTAGCGGGGACCTTACAAGAGACCCAGTACTTC
15	TRBV9	TRBJ1-6	.	.	CASSVDGIVNSPLHF	TGTGCCAGCAGCGTAGACGGCATAGTTAATTCACCCCTCCACTTT
16	TRBV10-3	TRBJ1-2	.	TRBD1	CATHNDRASTNYGYTF	TGTGCCACTCACAACGACAGGGCTTCGACGAACTATGGCTACACCTTC
14	TRBV7-9	TRBJ1-4	few	TRBD1	CASSTGTGPGELFF	TGTGCCAGCAGCACCGGGACAGGGCCCGGGGAACTGTTTTTT
16	TRBV20-1	TRBJ2-3	.	TRBD2	CSAREGGAGGPNTQYF	TGCAGTGCTAGAGAAGGAGGGGCGGGAGGGCCGAATACGCAGTATTTT
14	TRBV7-3	TRBJ2-5	.	.	CASSLGLGGETQYF	TGTGCCAGCAGCTTGGGCCTCGGGGGAGAGACCCAGTACTTC
17	TRBV18	TRBJ2-5	few	.	CASSPLRRSYTFSLQYF	TGTGCCAGCTCACCGCTTCGGAGAAGCTACACCTTTTCCCTCCAGTACTTC
16	TRBV12-5	TRBJ2-3	few	TRBD2	CASGPGTSGYTDTQYF	TGTGCTAGTGGCCCCGGGACTAGCGGGTACACAGATACGCAGTATTTT
14	TRBV20-1	TRBJ2-3	.	TRBD2	CSARDGRGADTQYF	TGCAGTGCTAGAGATGGGAGGGGCGCAGATACGCAGTATTTT
14	TRBV7-2	TRBJ2-7	.	.	CASSPETAAYEQYF	TGTGCCAGCAGCCCCGAGACAGCAGCCTACGAGCAGTACTTC
15	TRBV5-6	TRBJ1-5	.	TRBD1	CASSSTGRGQEPQHF	TGTGCCAGCAGCTCCACCGGCAGGGGGCAGGAGCCCCAGCATTTT
15	TRBV28	TRBJ1-6	.	.	CASSSESGADSPLHF	TGTGCCAGCAGCAGCGAGAGCGGGGCGGATTCACCCCTCCACTTT
14	TRBV6-5	TRBJ1-2	.	TRBD1	CASGIQGADYGYTF	TGTGCCAGCGGGATTCAGGGGGCCGACTATGGCTACACCTTC
16	TRBV4-3	TRBJ2-7	.	.	CASSQDGTGVRNEQYF	TGCGCCAGCAGCCAAGATGGAACAGGCGTTAGGAATGAGCAGTACTTC
14	TRBV7-2	TRBJ1-1	.	.	CASSLTREDTEAFF	TGTGCCAGCAGCTTAACCAGGGAAGACACTGAAGCTTTCTTT
13	TRBV5-1	TRBJ2-1	.	.	CASGGATPNEQFF	TGCGCCAGCGGAGGGGCGACCCCAAATGAGCAGTTCTTC
16	TRBV5-1	TRBJ2-3	.	TRBD2	CASNAASGGLTDTQYF	TGCGCCAGCAACGCCGCTAGCGGGGGCCTAACAGATACGCAGTATTTT
11	TRBV10-3	TRBJ1-1	once	.	CASRKGTEAFF	TGTGCCAGCCGCAAGGGGACTGAAGCTTTCTTT
15	TRBV6-6	TRBJ2-1	.	TRBD1	CVSSTTGDGYNEQFF	TGTGTCAGCAGTACGACAGGGGATGGCTACAATGAGCAGTTCTTC
14	TRBV19	TRBJ1-2	few	.	CASSSNPGAYGYTF	TGTGCCAGTAGTTCCAACCCGGGAGCTTATGGCTACACCTTC
15	TRBV12-3/TRBV12-4	TRBJ2-7	.	.	CASSLGGGLYNEQYF	TGTGCCAGCAGTTTAGGAGGCGGTCTCTACAATGAGCAGTACTTC
12	TRBV29-1	TRBJ2-7	many	.	CSVEERDYEQYF	TGCAGCGTTGAAGAGCGGGACTACGAGCAGTACTTC
15	TRBV5-1	TRBJ2-2	few	.	CASKMGTRDTGELFF	TGCGCCAGCAAAATGGGTACCCGGGACACCGGGGAGCTGTTTTTT
13	TRBV18	TRBJ1-3	.	.	CASAGTFGNTIYF	TGTGCCAGCGCAGGGACGTTTGGAAACACCATATATTTT
16	TRBV27	TRBJ2-3	.	.	CASSLQPRGGTDTQYF	TGTGCCAGCAGTTTGCAGCCCAGGGGAGGCACAGATACGCAGTATTTT
17	TRBV7-2	TRBJ2-1	.	.	CASSLAGGGGRYNEQFF	TGTGCCAGCAGCTTAGCTGGAGGGGGGGGCCGGTACAATGAGCAGTTCTTC
16	TRBV4-1	TRBJ1-5	many	.	CASSHDRGYSNQPQHF	TGCGCCAGCAGCCATGACAGAGGTTATAGCAATCAGCCCCAGCATTTT
12	TRBV15	TRBJ2-7	.	.	CATTDNSYEQYF	TGTGCCACAACCGACAACTCCTACGAGCAGTACTTC
16	TRBV5-1	TRBJ2-2	.	TRBD1	CASSLGGTGSTGELFF	TGCGCCAGCAGCCTGGGCGGGACAGGGAGCACCGGGGAGCTGTTTTTT
14	TRBV12-3/TRBV12-4	TRBJ1-2	.	.	CASSLNTFNYGYTF	TGTGCCAGCAGTTTGAACACATTTAACTATGGCTACACCTTC
16	TRBV12-3/TRBV12-4	TRBJ1-1	.	.	CASSRPRPVVQTEAFF	TGTGCCAGCAGCCGTCCCCGCCCGGTGGTACAGACTGAAGCTTTCTTT
13	TRBV30	TRBJ2-7	.	.	CAWRALAAYEQYF	TGTGCCTGGAGGGCCTTGGCAGCCTACGAGCAGTACTTC
14	TRBV20-1	TRBJ2-2	.	.	CSARDPRTTGELFF	TGCAGTGCTAGAGATCCCAGGACGACCGGGGAGCTGTTTTTT